The 3 T cell receptor beta chains below come from one sample, sequenced in a study of T cells in Graves' hyperthyroidism and ophthalmopathy. Using RNA transcripts as the source, TCR beta CDR3 regions were amplified. The HTBI set primed first-round TCR CDR3 RT-PCR. TCRdb reprocessed the multiplex PCR reads via MiXCR and lists one record per CDR3 protein. There are hundreds of thousands of distinct CDR3 sequences in the sample; approximately 18% occur only once, and around 15% lies in the top ten. The sample consisted of blood. The receptors stem from a woman in her forties or fifties with Graves' hyperthyroidism that later progressed to Graves' ophthalmopathy.

Ten or more counts support this clonotype. V gene TRBV7-8 combines with J gene TRBJ2-3; 10 nucleotides agree with TRBD2. The V segment lost 2 bases and the J segment 3 bases; nucleotides outside the gene matches: 8. Germline CDR1 reads SGHVS; CDR2 reads FQNEAQ. The CDR3 covers 17 residues. The CDR3 sequence: CASSLSQRGGGTDTQYF. CDR3 sequence (DNA): TGTGCCAGCAGCTTATCTCAGCGGGGGGGCGGTACAGATACGCAGTATTTT. Supplemented by reference TRBV7-8 and TRBJ2-3, the full variable domain reads GAGVSQSPRYKVAKRGQDVALRCDPISGHVSLFWYQQALGQGPEFLTYFQNEAQLDKSGLPSDRFFAERPEGSVSTLKIQRTQQEDSAVYLCASSLSQRGGGTDTQYFGPGTRLTVL.

This clonotype was counted ten times or more. The rearrangement uses TRBV5-1 and TRBJ1-1; D is undetermined. Germline assignment: CDR1 SGHRS and CDR2 YFSETQ. V lost 5 bases and J lost 1, with 9 bases in between. There are 13 residues in the CDR3. The CDR3 protein is CASRWGENTEAFF. CDR3 in DNA: TGCGCCAGCAGGTGGGGTGAGAACACTGAAGCTTTCTTT.

This clonotype has just a few counts. The gene calls are TRBV6-1 and TRBJ1-1, with D possibly TRBD1 on 6 matching bases. The CDR3 loop spans 14 amino acids. The V and J ends lost 5 bases and 4 bases respectively, with 14 bases between them. Germline CDR1 is MNHNS and CDR2 is SASEGT. The CDR3 nucleotides are TGTGCCAGCAGTCCCAGGGGATACGGCACTGAAGCTTTCTTT. Its translation is CASSPRGYGTEAFF.